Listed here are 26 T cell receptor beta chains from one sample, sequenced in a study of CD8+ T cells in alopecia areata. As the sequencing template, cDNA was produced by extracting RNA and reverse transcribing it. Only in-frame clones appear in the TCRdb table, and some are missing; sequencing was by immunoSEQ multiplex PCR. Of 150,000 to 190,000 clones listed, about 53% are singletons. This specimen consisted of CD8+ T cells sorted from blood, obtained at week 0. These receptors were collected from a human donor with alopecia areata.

This CDR3 is CSVLGGRNEQFF. CDR3 DNA: TGCAGCGTTCTTGGGGGACGCAATGAGCAGTTCTTC. The chain employs TRBV29-1 and TRBJ2-1; D might be TRBD1 or TRBD2, each matching 5 bases. Germline CDR1 is SQVTM and CDR2 is ANQGSEA. V was clipped by 5 bases and J by 6 bases, with 11 bases between them. The CDR3 runs 12 residues.

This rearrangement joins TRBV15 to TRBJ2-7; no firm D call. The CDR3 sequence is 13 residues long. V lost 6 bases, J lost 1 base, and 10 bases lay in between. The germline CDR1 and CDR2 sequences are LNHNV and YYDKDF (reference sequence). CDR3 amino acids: CATSLSRSYEQYF. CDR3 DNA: TGTGCCACCAGTTTATCCAGATCCTACGAGCAGTACTTC.

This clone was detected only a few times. The CDR3: CASSWEIYNEQFF. CDR3 nucleotide sequence: TGCGCCAGCAGCTGGGAGATCTACAATGAGCAGTTCTTC. The chain recombines TRBV5-1 with TRBJ2-1, with a possible D match to TRBD2 (5 bases). The CDR3 consists of 13 residues. V gave up 3 bases and J gave up 3 bases, with 7 bases separating them. Germline lookup yields CDR1 SGHRS and CDR2 YFSETQ. The full variable domain, rest sourced from reference TRBV5-1 and TRBJ2-1, is KAGVTQTPRYLIKTRGQQVTLSCSPISGHRSVSWYQQTPGQGLQFLFEYFSETQRNKGNFPGRFSGRQFSNSRSEMNVSTLELGDSALYLCASSWEIYNEQFFGPGTRLTVL.

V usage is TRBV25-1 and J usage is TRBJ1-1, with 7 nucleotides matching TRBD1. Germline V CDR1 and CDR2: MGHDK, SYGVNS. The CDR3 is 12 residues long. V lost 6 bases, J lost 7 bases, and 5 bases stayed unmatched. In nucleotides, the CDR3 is TGTGCCAGCAGGAGGGGGCAATTTGAAGCTTTCTTT. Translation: CASRRGQFEAFF.

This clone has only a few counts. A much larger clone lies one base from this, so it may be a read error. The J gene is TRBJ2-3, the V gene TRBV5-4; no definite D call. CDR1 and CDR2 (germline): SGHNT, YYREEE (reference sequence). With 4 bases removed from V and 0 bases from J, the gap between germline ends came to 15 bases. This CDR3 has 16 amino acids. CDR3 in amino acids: CASSQDLQRSTDTQYF. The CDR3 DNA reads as TGTGCCAGCAGCCAAGATCTACAGCGTAGCACAGATACGCAGTATTTT.

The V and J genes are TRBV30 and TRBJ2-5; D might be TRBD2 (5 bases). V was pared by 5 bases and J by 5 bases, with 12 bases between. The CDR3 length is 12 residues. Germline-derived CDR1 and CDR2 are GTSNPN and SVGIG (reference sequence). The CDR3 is CAWQQSGETQYF. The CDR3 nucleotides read TGTGCCTGGCAACAATCGGGGGAGACCCAGTACTTC.

The CDR3 region has the DNA TGTGCCAGCTTGGGACAGGGCCGTGCGGATACGCAGTATTTT. Translation gives CASLGQGRADTQYF. The chain recombines TRBV2 with TRBJ2-3, with 9 bases lining up with TRBD1. The trim removed 8 bases at V and 6 bases at J, leaving 9 bases unmatched. Germline V gene lookup returns CDR1 SNHLY and CDR2 FYNNEI. The CDR3 sequence is 14 residues long.

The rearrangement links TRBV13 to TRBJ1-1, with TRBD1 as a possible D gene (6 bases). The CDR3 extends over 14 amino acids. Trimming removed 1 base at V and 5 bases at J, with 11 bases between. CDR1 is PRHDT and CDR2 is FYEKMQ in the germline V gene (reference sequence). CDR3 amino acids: CASSLAQGTTEAFF. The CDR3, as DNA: TGTGCCAGCAGCTTAGCACAGGGCACTACTGAAGCTTTCTTT.

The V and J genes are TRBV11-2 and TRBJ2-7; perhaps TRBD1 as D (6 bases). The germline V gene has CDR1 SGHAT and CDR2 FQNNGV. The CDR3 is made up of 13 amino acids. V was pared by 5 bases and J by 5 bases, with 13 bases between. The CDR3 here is CASSADRSNEQYF. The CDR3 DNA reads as TGTGCCAGCAGCGCCGACAGGTCAAACGAGCAGTACTTC.

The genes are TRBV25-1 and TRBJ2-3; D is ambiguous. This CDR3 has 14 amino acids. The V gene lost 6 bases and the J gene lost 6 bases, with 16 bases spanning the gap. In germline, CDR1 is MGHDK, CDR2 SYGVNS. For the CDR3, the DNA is TGTGCCAGCAGGGCCCCGGATCCCCGGGATACGCAGTATTTT. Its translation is CASRAPDPRDTQYF.

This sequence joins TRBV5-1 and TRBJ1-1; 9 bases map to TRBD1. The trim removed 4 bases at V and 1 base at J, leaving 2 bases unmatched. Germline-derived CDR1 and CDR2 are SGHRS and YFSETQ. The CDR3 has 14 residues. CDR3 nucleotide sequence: TGCGCCAGCAGCCCGGGACAGGGGAACACTGAAGCTTTCTTT. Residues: CASSPGQGNTEAFF. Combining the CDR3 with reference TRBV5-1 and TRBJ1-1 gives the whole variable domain KAGVTQTPRYLIKTRGQQVTLSCSPISGHRSVSWYQQTPGQGLQFLFEYFSETQRNKGNFPGRFSGRQFSNSRSEMNVSTLELGDSALYLCASSPGQGNTEAFFGQGTRLTVV.

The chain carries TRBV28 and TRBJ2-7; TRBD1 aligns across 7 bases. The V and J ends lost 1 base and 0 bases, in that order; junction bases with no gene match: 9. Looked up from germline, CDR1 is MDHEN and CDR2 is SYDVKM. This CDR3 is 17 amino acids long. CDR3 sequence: CASSLSPGTDSSYEQYF. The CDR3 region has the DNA TGTGCCAGCAGTTTATCCCCCGGGACAGATAGCTCCTACGAGCAGTACTTC.

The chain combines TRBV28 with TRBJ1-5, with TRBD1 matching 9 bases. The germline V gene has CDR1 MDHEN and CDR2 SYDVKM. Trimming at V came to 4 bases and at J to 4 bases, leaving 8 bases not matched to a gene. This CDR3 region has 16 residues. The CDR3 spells CASSWTGVVGNQPQHF. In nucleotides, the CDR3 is TGTGCCAGCAGTTGGACAGGGGTGGTGGGGAATCAGCCCCAGCATTTT.

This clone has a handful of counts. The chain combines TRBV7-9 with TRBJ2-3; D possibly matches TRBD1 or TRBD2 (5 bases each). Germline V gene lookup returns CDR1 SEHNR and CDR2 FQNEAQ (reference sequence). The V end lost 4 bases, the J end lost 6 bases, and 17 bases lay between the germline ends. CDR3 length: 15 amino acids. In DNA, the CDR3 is TGTGCCAGCAGCTCCCGGGACCTGGAGTTGGATACGCAGTATTTT. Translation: CASSSRDLELDTQYF.

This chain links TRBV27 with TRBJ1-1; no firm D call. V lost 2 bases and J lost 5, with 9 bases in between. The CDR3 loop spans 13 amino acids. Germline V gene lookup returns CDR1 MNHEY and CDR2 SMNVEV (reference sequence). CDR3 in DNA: TGTGCCAGCAGTTTAGTAAGCGGTACTGAAGCTTTCTTT. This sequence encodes CASSLVSGTEAFF.

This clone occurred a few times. CDR3 region: CASSAVLMGELFF. The CDR3 DNA reads TGTGCCAGCAGCGCCGTTCTAATGGGGGAGCTGTTTTTT. The rearrangement joins TRBV9 to TRBJ2-2; D unclear. The V end was cut by 3 bases, the J end by 8 bases, with 11 bases between. CDR1 SGDLS and CDR2 YYNGEE come from the germline V gene. The CDR3 length is 13 residues.

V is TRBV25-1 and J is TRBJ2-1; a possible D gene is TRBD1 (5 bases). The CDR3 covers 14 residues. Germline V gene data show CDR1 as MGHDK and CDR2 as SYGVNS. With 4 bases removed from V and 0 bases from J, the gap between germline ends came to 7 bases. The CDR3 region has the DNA TGTGCCAGCAGTGCTGACAGCTCCTACAATGAGCAGTTCTTC. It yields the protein CASSADSSYNEQFF.

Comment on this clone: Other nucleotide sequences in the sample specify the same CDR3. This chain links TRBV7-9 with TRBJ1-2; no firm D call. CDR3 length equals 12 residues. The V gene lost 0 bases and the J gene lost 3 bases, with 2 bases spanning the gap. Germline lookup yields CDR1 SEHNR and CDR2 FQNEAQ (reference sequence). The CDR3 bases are TGTGCCAGCAGCTTAGCGGACTATGGCTACACCTTC. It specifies CASSLADYGYTF.

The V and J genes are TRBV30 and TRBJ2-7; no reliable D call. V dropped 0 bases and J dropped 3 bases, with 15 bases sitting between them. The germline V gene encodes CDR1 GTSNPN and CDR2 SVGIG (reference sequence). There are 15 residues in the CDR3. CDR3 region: CAWSVDPTSGYEQYF. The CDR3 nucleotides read TGTGCCTGGAGTGTAGACCCGACGTCGGGCTACGAGCAGTACTTC.

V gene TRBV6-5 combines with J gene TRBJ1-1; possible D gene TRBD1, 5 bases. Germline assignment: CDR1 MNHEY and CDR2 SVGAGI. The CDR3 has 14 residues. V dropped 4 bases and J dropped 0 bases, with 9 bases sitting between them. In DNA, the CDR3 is TGTGCCAGCAGTTTCGGGACGCTGAACACTGAAGCTTTCTTT. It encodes CASSFGTLNTEAFF.

The CDR3 bases are TGTGCCAGCAGCTTAATGGCGGGGGATACGCAGTATTTT. This codes for CASSLMAGDTQYF. The J gene is TRBJ2-3, the V gene TRBV7-8, with a tentative D call TRBD2 (6 bases). Germline V gene sequence: CDR1 SGHVS, CDR2 FQNEAQ. This CDR3 is 13 amino acids long. Trimming shortened V by 2 bases and J by 6 bases, and 9 bases separated the two germline ends.

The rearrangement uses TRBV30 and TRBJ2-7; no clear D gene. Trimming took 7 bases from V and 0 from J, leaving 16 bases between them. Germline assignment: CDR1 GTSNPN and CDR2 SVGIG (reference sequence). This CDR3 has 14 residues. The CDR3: CASRRSTTSYEQYF. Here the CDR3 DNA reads TGTGCCTCCCGAAGGTCTACTACCTCCTACGAGCAGTACTTC.

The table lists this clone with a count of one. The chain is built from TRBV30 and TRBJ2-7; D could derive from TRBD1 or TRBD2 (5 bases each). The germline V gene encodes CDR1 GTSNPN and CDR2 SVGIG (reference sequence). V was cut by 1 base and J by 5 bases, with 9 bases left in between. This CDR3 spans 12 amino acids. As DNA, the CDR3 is TGTGCCTGGAGTGGTGGGACCGACGAGCAGTACTTC. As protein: CAWSGGTDEQYF.

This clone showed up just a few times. The CDR3 DNA reads as TGTGCCAGCAGTTTAGTTCTAGCGAGCAATGAGCAGTTCTTC. As protein: CASSLVLASNEQFF. V gene TRBV27 combines with J gene TRBJ2-1; D is perhaps TRBD2 (6 bases). There are 14 residues in the CDR3. V was pared by 2 bases and J by 6 bases, with 11 bases between. Germline CDR1 reads MNHEY; CDR2 reads SMNVEV (reference sequence).

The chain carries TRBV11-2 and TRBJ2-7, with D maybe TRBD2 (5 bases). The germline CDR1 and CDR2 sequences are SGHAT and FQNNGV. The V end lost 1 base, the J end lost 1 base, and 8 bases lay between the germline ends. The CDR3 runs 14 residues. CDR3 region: CASSLAGLSYEQYF. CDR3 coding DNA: TGTGCCAGCAGCTTAGCCGGACTGTCCTACGAGCAGTACTTC.

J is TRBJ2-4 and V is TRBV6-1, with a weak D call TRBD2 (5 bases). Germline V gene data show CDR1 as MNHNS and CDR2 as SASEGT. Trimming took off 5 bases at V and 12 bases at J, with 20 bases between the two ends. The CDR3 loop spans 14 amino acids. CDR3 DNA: TGTGCCAGCAGTTTGACCACCTCGGGGAATGGTCAGTACTTC. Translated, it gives CASSLTTSGNGQYF.